Reported below is one TCR beta chain. This sample was taken from a study of T cell changes during pregnancy in multiple sclerosis. Trimming took 8 bases from V and 1 from J, leaving 11 bases between them. Looked up from germline, CDR1 is MNHNS and CDR2 is SASEGT. CDR3 length: 13 residues. Sequenced by immunoSEQ multiplex PCR; TCRdb stores in-frame clones only, minus some. The sample records nearly 80,000 clones, roughly nine tenths being singletons. This TCR came from a female donor with multiple sclerosis, enrolled in a pregnancy study. The specimen was CD4+ T cells from peripheral blood mononuclear cells, collected before pregnancy. The rearrangement links TRBV6-1 to TRBJ1-1, with TRBD1 as a possible D gene (5 bases). The CDR3 nucleotides are TGTGCCAGCGCAGGAGGGGCGAACACTGAAGCTTTCTTT. Its protein is CASAGGANTEAFF.